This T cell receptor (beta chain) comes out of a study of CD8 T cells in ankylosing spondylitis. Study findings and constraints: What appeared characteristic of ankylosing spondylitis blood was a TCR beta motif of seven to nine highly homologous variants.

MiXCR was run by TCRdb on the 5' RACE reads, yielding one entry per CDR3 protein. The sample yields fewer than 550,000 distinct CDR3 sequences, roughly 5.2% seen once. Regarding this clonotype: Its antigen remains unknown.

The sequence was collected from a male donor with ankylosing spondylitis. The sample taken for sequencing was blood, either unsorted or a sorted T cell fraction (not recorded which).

DNA of the CDR3: TGTGCCAGCAGCTTGAGGTCTCGGGGCGGGACCAGGACCTCCTACAATGAGCAGTTCTTC. Protein sequence: CASSLRSRGGTRTSYNEQFF. The gene calls are TRBV11-2 and TRBJ2-1, with D possibly matching TRBD2 (6 bases). V lost 3 bases to trimming and J lost 0 bases, with 24 bases between them. CDR1 is SGHAT and CDR2 is FQNNGV in the germline V gene. There are 20 residues in the CDR3.